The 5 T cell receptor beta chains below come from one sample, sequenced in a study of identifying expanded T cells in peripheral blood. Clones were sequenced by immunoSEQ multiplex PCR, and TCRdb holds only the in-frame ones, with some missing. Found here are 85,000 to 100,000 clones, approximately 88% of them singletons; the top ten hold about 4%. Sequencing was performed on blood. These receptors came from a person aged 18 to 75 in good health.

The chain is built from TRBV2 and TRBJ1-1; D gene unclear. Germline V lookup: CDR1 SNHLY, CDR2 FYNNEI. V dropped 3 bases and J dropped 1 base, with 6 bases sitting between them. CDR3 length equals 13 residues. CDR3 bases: TGTGCCAGCAGTGATGACTGGAACACTGAAGCTTTCTTT. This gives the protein CASSDDWNTEAFF.

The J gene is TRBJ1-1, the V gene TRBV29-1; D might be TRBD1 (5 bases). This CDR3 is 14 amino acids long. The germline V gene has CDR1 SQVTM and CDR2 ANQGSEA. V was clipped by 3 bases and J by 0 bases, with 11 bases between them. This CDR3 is CSVDQGGMNTEAFF. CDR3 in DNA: TGCAGCGTTGATCAGGGTGGAATGAACACTGAAGCTTTCTTT. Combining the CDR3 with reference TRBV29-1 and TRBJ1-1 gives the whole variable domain SAVISQKPSRDICQRGTSLTIQCQVDSQVTMMFWYRQQPGQSLTLIATANQGSEATYESGFVIDKFPISRPNLTFSTLTVSNMSPEDSSIYLCSVDQGGMNTEAFFGQGTRLTVV.

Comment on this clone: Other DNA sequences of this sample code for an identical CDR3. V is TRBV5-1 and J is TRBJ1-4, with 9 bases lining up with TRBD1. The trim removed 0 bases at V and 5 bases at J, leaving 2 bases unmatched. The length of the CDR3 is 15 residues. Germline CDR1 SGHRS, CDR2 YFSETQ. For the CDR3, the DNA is TGCGCCAGCAGCTTGGACGGACAGGGGAATGAAAAACTGTTTTTT. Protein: CASSLDGQGNEKLFF.

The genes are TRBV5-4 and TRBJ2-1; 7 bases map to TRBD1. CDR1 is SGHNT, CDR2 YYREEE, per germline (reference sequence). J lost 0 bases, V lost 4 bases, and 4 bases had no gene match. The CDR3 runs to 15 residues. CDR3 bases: TGTGCCAGCAGCCTGACAGGGAGCTCCTACAATGAGCAGTTCTTC. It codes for CASSLTGSSYNEQFF. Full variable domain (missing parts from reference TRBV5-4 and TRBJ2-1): ETGVTQSPTHLIKTRGQQVTLRCSSQSGHNTVSWYQQALGQGPQFIFQYYREEENGRGNFPPRFSGLQFPNYSSELNVNALELDDSALYLCASSLTGSSYNEQFFGPGTRLTVL.

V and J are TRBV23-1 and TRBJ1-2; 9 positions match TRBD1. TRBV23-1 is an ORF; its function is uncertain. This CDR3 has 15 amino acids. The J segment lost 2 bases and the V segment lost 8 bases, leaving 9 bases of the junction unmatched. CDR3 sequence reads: CASRYRGRRNYGYTF. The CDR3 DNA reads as TGCGCCAGCCGATACAGGGGGCGGCGGAACTATGGCTACACCTTC.